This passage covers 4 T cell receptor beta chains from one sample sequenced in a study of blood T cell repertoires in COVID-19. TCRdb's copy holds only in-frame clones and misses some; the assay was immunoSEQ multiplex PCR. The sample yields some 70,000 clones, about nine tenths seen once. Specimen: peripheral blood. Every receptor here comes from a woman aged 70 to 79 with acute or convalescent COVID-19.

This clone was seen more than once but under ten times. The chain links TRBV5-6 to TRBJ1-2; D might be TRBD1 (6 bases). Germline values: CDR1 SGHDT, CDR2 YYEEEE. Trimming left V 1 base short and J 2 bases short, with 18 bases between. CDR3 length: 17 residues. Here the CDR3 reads CASSLRTAGSRNYGYTF. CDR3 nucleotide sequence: TGTGCCAGCAGCTTGAGGACAGCAGGGAGCCGAAACTATGGCTACACCTTC.

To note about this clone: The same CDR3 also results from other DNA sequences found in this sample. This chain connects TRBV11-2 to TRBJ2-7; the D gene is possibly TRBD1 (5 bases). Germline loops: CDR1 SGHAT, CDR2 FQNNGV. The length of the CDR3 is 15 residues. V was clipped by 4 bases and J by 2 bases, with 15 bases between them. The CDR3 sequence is CASSSLAGAAYEQYF. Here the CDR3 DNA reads TGTGCCAGCAGCTCCCTGGCTGGGGCAGCCTACGAGCAGTACTTC.

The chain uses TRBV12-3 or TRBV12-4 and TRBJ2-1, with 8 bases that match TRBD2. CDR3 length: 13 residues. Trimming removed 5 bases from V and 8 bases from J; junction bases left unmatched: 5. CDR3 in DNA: TGTGCCAGCAGTGGGACTAGACGGGATGAGCAGTTCTTC. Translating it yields CASSGTRRDEQFF.

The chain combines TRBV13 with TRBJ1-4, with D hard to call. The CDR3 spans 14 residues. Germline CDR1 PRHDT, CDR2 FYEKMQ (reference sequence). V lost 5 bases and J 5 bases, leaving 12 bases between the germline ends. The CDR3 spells CASSVGFSNEKLFF. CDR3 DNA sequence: TGTGCCAGCAGCGTCGGGTTTTCAAATGAAAAACTGTTTTTT.